These 29 T cell receptor beta chains originate from one sample sequenced in a study of blood T cell repertoires in COVID-19. The table came from immunoSEQ multiplex PCR; TCRdb's copy has only in-frame clones and leaves some out. The table shows hundreds of thousands of clones, with roughly 88% occurring only once. Sequenced material: PBMCs or T cells enriched from blood (not recorded which). All receptors come from a woman in her 30s who had recovered from COVID-19.

V gene TRBV27 combines with J gene TRBJ2-3; D possibly corresponds to TRBD2 (6 bases). Trimming left V 6 bases short and J 6 bases short, with 13 bases between. The germline V gene has CDR1 MNHEY and CDR2 SMNVEV (reference sequence). This CDR3 region has 13 residues. The CDR3 coding sequence is TGTGCCAGCAGCTCTAGCGACGGGGATACGCAGTATTTT. Amino acids: CASSSSDGDTQYF.

The chain uses TRBV19 and TRBJ2-7, with TRBD1 identical over 8 bases. After removal of 4 bases from V and 5 bases from J, the junction contained 7 bases not matched to a gene. Per germline, CDR1 LNHDA and CDR2 SQIVND (reference sequence). The CDR3 has 14 amino acids. The CDR3 sequence is CASSNRQGSNEQYF. The CDR3 nucleotides are TGTGCCAGTAGTAACCGACAGGGGAGCAACGAGCAGTACTTC. Filled out from reference TRBV19 and TRBJ2-7, the complete variable domain reads DGGITQSPKYLFRKEGQNVTLSCEQNLNHDAMYWYRQDPGQGLRLIYYSQIVNDFQKGDIAEGYSVSREKKESFPLTVTSAQKNPTAFYLCASSNRQGSNEQYFGPGTRLTVT.

This chain connects TRBV14 to TRBJ2-5; weak D call: TRBD1 (6 bases). Trimming took off 1 base at V and 6 bases at J, with 27 bases between the two ends. Germline V gives CDR1 SGHDN, CDR2 FVKESK. The CDR3 is made up of 19 amino acids. CDR3 nucleotides: TGTGCCAGCAGCCAAGTGTCAGGGGATGGGAGCCCGGCCCGGAAGACCCAGTACTTC. It yields the protein CASSQVSGDGSPARKTQYF.

The V gene is TRBV2, the J gene TRBJ1-5; D gene uncertain. This CDR3 region has 13 residues. Germline loops: CDR1 SNHLY, CDR2 FYNNEI. V lost 6 bases, J lost 7 bases, and 13 bases lay in between. CDR3 residues: CASSASYGQPQHF. Written as DNA, the CDR3 is TGTGCCAGCAGCGCCTCGTACGGGCAGCCCCAGCATTTT.

This clone was seen a handful of times. The rearrangement uses TRBV19 and TRBJ1-4; weak D call: TRBD1 (5 bases). CDR3 length: 15 residues. Trimming stripped 4 bases from V and 8 bases from J, with 17 bases between. Germline CDR1 reads LNHDA; CDR2 reads SQIVND (reference sequence). The CDR3 here is CASSKIPHAGEKLFF. CDR3 DNA: TGTGCCAGTAGTAAAATACCCCATGCAGGGGAAAAACTGTTTTTT.

The rearrangement uses TRBV11-3 and TRBJ1-4; D unresolved. CDR3 length equals 15 residues. Trimming removed 4 bases from V and 5 bases from J, with 14 bases in between. CDR1 is SGHNT, CDR2 YENEEA, per germline. The CDR3 bases are TGTGCCAGCAGCTCCCGGGGTCCCCAAAATGAAAAACTGTTTTTT. It yields the protein CASSSRGPQNEKLFF.

The rearrangement links TRBV4-3 to TRBJ2-1; D unresolved. The CDR3 consists of 15 residues. Trimming shortened V by 1 base and J by 3 bases, and 10 bases separated the two germline ends. Per the germline V gene, CDR1 is LGHNA and CDR2 is YSLEER. The CDR3 loop reads CASSQGPGNYNEQFF. CDR3 DNA sequence: TGCGCCAGCAGCCAAGGGCCAGGAAACTACAATGAGCAGTTCTTC.

This chain uses TRBV21-1 with TRBJ1-1. TRBV21-1 is given as a pseudogene. This CDR3 comprises 17 residues. In DNA, the CDR3 is TGTGCCAGCAGTCGACGGGAGAAAAACCCGGATTGGACTGAAGCTTTCTTT. It codes for CASSRREKNPDWTEAFF.

This chain links TRBV6-2 or TRBV6-3 with TRBJ2-7, with TRBD2 matching 13 bases. Germline CDR1 and CDR2: MNHEY and SVGEGT. The CDR3 is made up of 16 amino acids. V lost 5 bases and J lost 4; bases outside the gene matches: 8. Written as DNA, the CDR3 is TGTGCCAGCAGTGCGACTAGCGGGAGGCGTTCTTACGAGCAGTACTTC. Its protein is CASSATSGRRSYEQYF.

V usage is TRBV3-1 (or the pseudogene TRBV3-2) and J usage is TRBJ1-3, with 7 nucleotides matching TRBD1. The CDR3 has 14 residues. Per germline, CDR1 LGHDT and CDR2 YNNKEL (reference sequence). V lost 4 bases, J lost 0 bases, and 0 bases stayed unmatched. CDR3: CASSRQGSGNTIYF. CDR3 sequence (DNA): TGTGCCAGCAGCCGACAGGGCTCTGGAAACACCATATATTTT.

V gene TRBV6-5 combines with J gene TRBJ2-7, with TRBD1 matching 7 bases. CDR1 is MNHEY, CDR2 SVGAGI, per germline. With 6 bases clipped from V and 1 base from J, the junction kept 6 bases outside the gene matches. The CDR3 has 14 residues. CDR3: CASRSRGPSYEQYF. The CDR3 nucleotides read TGTGCCAGCAGGAGTAGGGGGCCGTCCTACGAGCAGTACTTC.

The chain joins TRBV27 to TRBJ2-7; 7 bases map to TRBD2. The trim removed 6 bases at V and 0 bases at J, leaving 11 bases unmatched. Germline loops: CDR1 MNHEY, CDR2 SMNVEV (reference sequence). The CDR3 has 16 residues. The CDR3 sequence: CASRSQLAPSSYEQYF. For the CDR3, the DNA is TGTGCCAGCAGATCACAACTAGCGCCAAGCTCCTACGAGCAGTACTTC.

This clone was seen just once. V usage is TRBV5-1 and J usage is TRBJ2-5; TRBD1 matches at 8 bases. Germline CDR1 reads SGHRS; CDR2 reads YFSETQ. The CDR3 extends over 12 amino acids. The V segment lost 4 bases and the J segment 8 bases; nucleotides outside the gene matches: 4. The CDR3 loop reads CASSQGQGTQYF. DNA for the CDR3: TGCGCCAGCAGCCAAGGACAGGGCACCCAGTACTTC. The full variable domain, rest sourced from reference TRBV5-1 and TRBJ2-5, is KAGVTQTPRYLIKTRGQQVTLSCSPISGHRSVSWYQQTPGQGLQFLFEYFSETQRNKGNFPGRFSGRQFSNSRSEMNVSTLELGDSALYLCASSQGQGTQYFGPGTRLLVL.

As for this clone: Within the sample, other DNA sequences also encode this same CDR3. The gene calls are TRBV3-1 (or the pseudogene TRBV3-2) and TRBJ2-3, with TRBD2 as a possible D gene (6 bases). The CDR3 sequence is 14 residues long. The germline V gene encodes CDR1 LGHDT and CDR2 YNNKEL (reference sequence). With 3 bases removed from V and 0 bases from J, the gap between germline ends came to 7 bases. The CDR3 DNA sequence: TGTGCCAGCAGCCAGCGGGGAAGCACAGATACGCAGTATTTT. Residues: CASSQRGSTDTQYF.

The chain links TRBV9 to TRBJ2-5, with 7 bases aligning to TRBD1. The CDR3 loop spans 14 amino acids. The germline gives CDR1 SGDLS, CDR2 YYNGEE. J was trimmed by 5 bases and V by 4 bases; bases with no gene match: 8. The CDR3 loop reads CASSRQGAYETQYF. The CDR3, as DNA: TGTGCCAGCAGCCGACAGGGTGCGTATGAGACCCAGTACTTC.

The chain couples TRBV7-9 to TRBJ1-1; possibly TRBD1 for D (5 bases). V gave up 8 bases and J gave up 1 base, with 17 bases separating them. The CDR3 has 15 amino acids. CDR1 and CDR2 from the germline V gene are SEHNR and FQNEAQ (reference sequence). CDR3 sequence: CASPEFRGENTEAFF. CDR3 nucleotides: TGTGCCAGCCCTGAATTTAGGGGTGAGAACACTGAAGCTTTCTTT.

This clone was seen a single time. This chain joins TRBV7-8 and TRBJ1-4; D is undetermined. CDR1 SGHVS and CDR2 FQNEAQ come from the germline V gene. Trimming removed 5 bases from V and 5 bases from J, with 24 bases in between. The CDR3 extends over 18 amino acids. The CDR3 region has the DNA TGTGCCAGCAGCCCTACGTCCCTACCCCAGGTAGGAAATGAAAAACTGTTTTTT. It translates to CASSPTSLPQVGNEKLFF. Together with reference TRBV7-8 and TRBJ1-4, the CDR3 gives the full variable domain: GAGVSQSPRYKVAKRGQDVALRCDPISGHVSLFWYQQALGQGPEFLTYFQNEAQLDKSGLPSDRFFAERPEGSVSTLKIQRTQQEDSAVYLCASSPTSLPQVGNEKLFFGSGTQLSVL.

This clone occurred once. This rearrangement joins TRBV28 to TRBJ2-7; maybe TRBD2 (6 bases). The CDR3 runs to 18 residues. Germline V gene lookup returns CDR1 MDHEN and CDR2 SYDVKM. V lost 1 base, J lost 3 bases, and 22 bases lay in between. The CDR3 DNA reads TGTGCCAGCAGTTTATATGGGTATGACGGGAGAGGTTTCTACGAGCAGTACTTC. Its translation is CASSLYGYDGRGFYEQYF.

This clone was found once. The chain uses TRBV30 and TRBJ2-7, with D tentatively TRBD1 (5 bases). Trimming stripped 0 bases from V and 1 base from J, with 10 bases between. Germline V gives CDR1 GTSNPN, CDR2 SVGIG (reference sequence). CDR3 length: 14 residues. This CDR3 reads CAWSVGQGSYEQYF. The CDR3 bases are TGTGCCTGGAGTGTCGGGCAGGGATCCTACGAGCAGTACTTC. Combining the CDR3 with reference TRBV30 and TRBJ2-7 gives the whole variable domain SQTIHQWPATLVQPVGSPLSLECTVEGTSNPNLYWYRQAAGRGLQLLFYSVGIGQISSEVPQNLSASRPQDRQFILSSKKLLLSDSGFYLCAWSVGQGSYEQYFGPGTRLTVT.

The V call is TRBV7-9, the J call TRBJ1-2; D possibly corresponds to TRBD1 (6 bases). The CDR3 totals 14 residues. Trimming pared 5 bases from V and 4 bases from J, leaving 14 bases between. CDR1 SEHNR and CDR2 FQNEAQ come from the germline V gene (reference sequence). The CDR3, as DNA: TGTGCCAGCAGCCAGGGGAACAGCCTCTATGGCTACACCTTC. Encoded protein: CASSQGNSLYGYTF.

The V call is TRBV28, the J call TRBJ1-6; D remains ambiguous. Per germline, CDR1 MDHEN and CDR2 SYDVKM. The CDR3 totals 14 residues. The V and J ends lost 7 bases and 5 bases respectively, with 12 bases between them. CDR3 DNA: TGTGCCAGCAACGGCCCCGGGGATAATTCACCCCTCCACTTT. It translates to CASNGPGDNSPLHF.

The chain carries TRBV11-1 and TRBJ2-3, with D possibly TRBD1 on 6 matching bases. The V gene's germline CDR1 is SGHAT and CDR2 FQDESV (reference sequence). The ends were cut back, 4 bases at V and 8 bases at J, with 13 bases in the middle. The CDR3 covers 13 residues. The CDR3 bases are TGTGCCAGCAGCTCAAGCTTCAGGGGTACGCAGTATTTT. This encodes CASSSSFRGTQYF.

The CDR3 DNA follows: TGTGCCAGCAGCAGGACAGGTCTCACAGATACGCAGTATTTT. This codes for CASSRTGLTDTQYF. The chain recombines TRBV27 with TRBJ2-3; 7 positions agree with TRBD1. The CDR3 spans 14 residues. J was trimmed by 2 bases and V by 6 bases; bases with no gene match: 5. Germline V gene lookup returns CDR1 MNHEY and CDR2 SMNVEV (reference sequence).

The chain links TRBV10-3 to TRBJ2-1; TRBD2 agrees at 10 bases. The CDR3 runs to 15 residues. Germline-derived CDR1 and CDR2 are ENHRY and SYGVKD. V gave up 2 bases and J gave up 7 bases; unmatched junction bases: 5. In nucleotides, the CDR3 is TGTGCCATCAGTGAGGAGGAGCGGGGGGGTAATGAGCAGTTCTTC. Encoded protein: CAISEEERGGNEQFF.

The V call is TRBV10-2, the J call TRBJ2-5, with D uncertain. The V gene lost 0 bases and the J gene lost 0 bases, with 11 bases spanning the gap. The length of the CDR3 is 16 residues. Germline V gene sequence: CDR1 WSHSY, CDR2 SAAADI. This CDR3 is CASSESGEWYQETQYF. DNA of the CDR3: TGCGCCAGCAGTGAGTCGGGCGAGTGGTACCAAGAGACCCAGTACTTC.

The chain uses TRBV27 and TRBJ2-3, with 9 bases lining up with TRBD2. The CDR3 has 14 residues. Looked up from germline, CDR1 is MNHEY and CDR2 is SMNVEV (reference sequence). V lost 3 bases and J lost 3; bases outside the gene matches: 1. The CDR3 loop reads CASSFGLATDTQYF. In DNA, the CDR3 is TGTGCCAGCAGTTTTGGACTAGCGACAGATACGCAGTATTTT.

This sequence joins TRBV24-1 and TRBJ2-3; 7 nucleotides agree with TRBD2. J gave up 0 bases and V 3 bases, and 11 bases lay outside the gene matches. The CDR3 consists of 18 residues. CDR1 and CDR2 (germline): KGHDR, SFDVKD. The CDR3 sequence is CATSDPPGGPASTDTQYF. The CDR3 nucleotides read TGTGCCACCAGTGATCCACCGGGGGGACCAGCTAGCACAGATACGCAGTATTTT.

The J gene is TRBJ1-2, the V gene TRBV6-5; D possibly corresponds to TRBD1 (6 bases). V shed 9 bases and J shed 2 bases, with 13 bases lying between them. The CDR3 runs 13 residues. Germline lookup yields CDR1 MNHEY and CDR2 SVGAGI. The DNA for the CDR3 is TGTGCCAGTCACAGGGTAAACAACTATGGCTACACCTTC. Its translation: CASHRVNNYGYTF.

The V call is TRBV28, the J call TRBJ2-1, with 16 positions matching TRBD2. The CDR3 has 24 residues. The V segment lost 4 bases and the J segment 7 bases; nucleotides outside the gene matches: 28. Germline assignment: CDR1 MDHEN and CDR2 SYDVKM. The CDR3 sequence is CASSSYRQGTGTSGGVSFINEQFF. For the CDR3, the DNA is TGTGCCAGCAGTTCGTATCGACAGGGCACCGGGACTAGCGGGGGGGTATCATTCATAAATGAGCAGTTCTTC.